This T cell receptor beta chain was found in a study of blood T cell repertoires in COVID-19. For the study at large: Specimens from acute and convalescent COVID-19 originated in the United States, Italy and Spain. The cDNA or gDNA used as material had been derived from T cells, B-cell-depleted T cells, or PBMCs.

CDR1 is SEHNR and CDR2 is FQNEAQ in the germline V gene (reference sequence). V lost 1 base to trimming and J lost 7 bases, with 11 bases between them. The CDR3 has 14 residues. Per the authors' pipeline: How many nucleated cells were present was estimated from reference gene primer amplification. Sequenced by immunoSEQ multiplex PCR; TCRdb stores in-frame clones only, minus some. That table furnishes V, J and clone size, whereas the DNA furnished D and trimming. Of roughly 100,000 clones in the sample, roughly 84% were seen once. This clone was observed a few times. This TCR was sampled from a human donor in a cohort sampled during active COVID-19. This sequence joins TRBV7-9 and TRBJ1-5; D might be TRBD1 (6 bases). Sequencing was carried out using peripheral blood. CDR3 loop: CASSLGDRPQPQHF. DNA of the CDR3: TGTGCCAGCAGCTTAGGCGACAGGCCCCAGCCCCAGCATTTT.